A selection of T cell receptor beta chains follows, all from one sample in a study of OX40 agonist ivuxolimab in advanced cancers. Profiling relied on immunoSEQ multiplex PCR, and the TCRdb table lists in-frame clones only, not all of them. Counted here are about 68,000 clones, about 79% occurring once; the ten biggest clones make up roughly 1.6%. This material consisted of CD4+ or CD8+ T cells sorted from blood, taken in a trial of the OX40 agonist ivuxolimab. These receptors were obtained from an adult with an advanced solid tumor such as melanoma, head and neck, liver or kidney cancer. The CDR3 runs from the conserved cysteine through the conserved F or W. Fields, in order: V gene, J gene, D gene, CDR3 protein. The D gene is left open where the match is weak.

TRBV6-5,TRBJ1-3,NA,CASTSGWDSGNTIYF
TRBV29-1,TRBJ2-5,TRBD2,CSVVGLAGGETQYF
TRBV20-1,TRBJ2-5,NA,CSALSGPTQYF
TRBV9,TRBJ1-1,TRBD1,CASSPNTGTGAEAFF
TRBV5-1,TRBJ2-3,NA,CASSLLQGTGDTQYF
TRBV5-5,TRBJ2-2,NA,CASSLGYREVTGELFF
TRBV7-2,TRBJ2-6,NA,CASSFRGGANVLTF
TRBV20-1,TRBJ2-5,TRBD2,CSAEGGAKYF
TRBV7-3,TRBJ2-3,NA,CASSGGTDTQYF
TRBV18,TRBJ2-7,TRBD1,CASSLGQGAPYEQYF
TRBV5-1,TRBJ2-3,NA,CASGAGQGGGTDTQYF
TRBV5-1,TRBJ2-5,NA,CASSLLTREETQYF
TRBV10-3,TRBJ1-5,NA,CAISERSLGDSNQPQHF
TRBV27,TRBJ1-1,NA,CASSLSKQSPPAFF
TRBV10-3,TRBJ2-1,NA,CAISESSSDNEQFF
TRBV2,TRBJ2-5,NA,CASSVLRETQYF
TRBV11-2,TRBJ2-7,NA,CASSFGGNEYEQYF
TRBV4-3,TRBJ1-2,TRBD1,CASSQAGTGEGYTF
TRBV19,TRBJ2-4,NA,CASGDRRDKNIQYF
TRBV7-2,TRBJ2-7,NA,CASSLDAGSYEQYF